The 24 T cell receptor beta chains presented below share a single source sample, sequenced in a study of control samples from healthy donors and cancer patients. Clones were read by immunoSEQ multiplex PCR, and TCRdb kept only the in-frame ones, dropping some. The data show some 200,000 clones, with roughly 93% seen just once and over 1.3% held by the top ten. What was sequenced was blood. The receptors were gathered from a man aged 18 to 29 in good health.

The gene calls are TRBV29-1 and TRBJ1-2; D possibly corresponds to TRBD1 (6 bases). V was cut by 5 bases and J by 6 bases, with 16 bases left in between. This CDR3 contains 13 residues. CDR1 and CDR2 (germline): SQVTM, ANQGSEA. The CDR3 protein is CSVRRGQGHGYTF. Written as DNA, the CDR3 is TGCAGCGTTCGTCGGGGGCAGGGCCATGGCTACACCTTC.

This chain links TRBV3-1 (or the pseudogene TRBV3-2) with TRBJ2-2; D is tentatively TRBD1 or TRBD2 (5 bases each). This CDR3 spans 15 amino acids. Germline V gene sequence: CDR1 LGHDT, CDR2 YNNKEL (reference sequence). Trimming stripped 3 bases from V and 5 bases from J, with 13 bases between. The CDR3 nucleotides read TGTGCCAGCAGCCATAGTGAGGGGCGTACCGGGGAGCTGTTTTTT. Translation: CASSHSEGRTGELFF.

The chain joins TRBV5-8 to TRBJ1-2, with D possibly matching TRBD1 (5 bases). V was clipped by 3 bases and J by 7 bases, with 16 bases between them. CDR1 is SGHTS and CDR2 is YDEGEE in the germline V gene. The CDR3 loop spans 14 amino acids. For the CDR3, the DNA is TGTGCCAGCAGCTGGCCCTCGGGCGGGGCTGGCTACACCTTC. It translates to CASSWPSGGAGYTF. Full variable domain (outside the CDR3, taken from reference TRBV5-8 and TRBJ1-2): EAGVTQSPTHLIKTRGQQATLRCSPISGHTSVYWYQQALGLGLQFLLWYDEGEERNRGNFPPRFSGRQFPNYSSELNVNALELEDSALYLCASSWPSGGAGYTFGSGTRLTVV.

V is TRBV4-1 and J is TRBJ2-1, with 8 positions matching TRBD2. Germline CDR1 is MGHRA and CDR2 is YSYEKL. Trimming took 2 bases from V and 13 from J; bases not matched to a gene: 7. The CDR3 spans 13 residues. The CDR3 loop is CASSQTVAGRQFF. For the CDR3, the DNA is TGCGCCAGCAGCCAAACTGTAGCGGGGCGACAGTTCTTC.

The rearrangement uses TRBV9 and TRBJ1-2; 7 bases map to TRBD1. Trimming at V came to 4 bases and at J to 6 bases, leaving 6 bases not matched to a gene. CDR1 and CDR2 from the germline V gene are SGDLS and YYNGEE. CDR3 size: 13 residues. CDR3 nucleotide sequence: TGTGCCAGCAGCCCAGACAGGGTCGATGGCTACACCTTC. Protein sequence: CASSPDRVDGYTF.

The chain joins TRBV6-1 to TRBJ1-4; the D gene is possibly TRBD1 (6 bases). The CDR3 covers 16 residues. The V end was cut by 2 bases, the J end by 0 bases, with 10 bases between. Germline V lookup: CDR1 MNHNS, CDR2 SASEGT. The CDR3 sequence is CASSERGEATNEKLFF. The CDR3 DNA is TGTGCCAGCAGTGAAAGGGGGGAAGCAACTAATGAAAAACTGTTTTTT.

V is TRBV11-2 and J is TRBJ1-4; D perhaps matches TRBD1 (6 bases). The CDR3 length is 15 residues. Trimming stripped 7 bases from V and 4 bases from J, with 16 bases between. CDR1 is SGHAT and CDR2 is FQNNGV in the germline V gene. The CDR3 reads CASKLRGGDNEKLFF. For the CDR3, the DNA is TGTGCCAGCAAACTGAGGGGGGGGGATAATGAAAAACTGTTTTTT.

The chain couples TRBV18 to TRBJ1-2; D gene unclear. V was trimmed by 2 bases and J by 8 bases, leaving 18 bases between them. The CDR3 is 15 residues long. Germline CDR1 reads KGHSH; CDR2 reads LQKENI. CDR3 sequence (DNA): TGTGCCAGCTCACCATTTTTACGGGAACGAGGGGGCTACACCTTC. Translating it yields CASSPFLRERGGYTF. Together with reference TRBV18 and TRBJ1-2, the CDR3 gives the full variable domain: NAGVMQNPRHLVRRRGQEARLRCSPMKGHSHVYWYRQLPEEGLKFMVYLQKENIIDESGMPKERFSAEFPKEGPSILRIQQVVRGDSAAYFCASSPFLRERGGYTFGSGTRLTVV.

In DNA, the CDR3 is TGTGCCATCAGTGGTAGCACTAACTATGGCTACACCTTC. Its translation is CAISGSTNYGYTF. The chain uses TRBV10-3 and TRBJ1-2; no clear D. The V and J ends lost 4 bases and 0 bases respectively, with 6 bases between them. This CDR3 is 13 amino acids long. The V gene's germline CDR1 is ENHRY and CDR2 SYGVKD.

This clone appeared a single time. The genes are TRBV12-5 and TRBJ2-1; 11 positions match TRBD2. Germline-derived CDR1 and CDR2 are LGHNT and FRNRAP. This CDR3 has 16 amino acids. V was clipped by 0 bases and J by 6 bases; unmatched bases: 4. The CDR3 loop is CASGLVLAGGPNEQFF. For the CDR3, the DNA is TGTGCTAGTGGTTTGGTCCTAGCGGGGGGCCCCAATGAGCAGTTCTTC.

The CDR3, as DNA: TGTGCCAGCAGCTCCGGGACAGGGGGCGCAACAGATACGCAGTATTTT. It is translated as CASSSGTGGATDTQYF. The chain joins TRBV7-2 to TRBJ2-3, with TRBD1 matching 12 bases. The V and J ends lost 4 bases and 3 bases, in that order; junction bases with no gene match: 5. The CDR3 loop spans 16 amino acids. Germline values: CDR1 SGHTA, CDR2 FQGNSA. Supplemented by reference TRBV7-2 and TRBJ2-3, the full variable domain reads GAGVSQSPSNKVTEKGKDVELRCDPISGHTALYWYRQSLGQGLEFLIYFQGNSAPDKSGLPSDRFSAERTGGSVSTLTIQRTQQEDSAVYLCASSSGTGGATDTQYFGPGTRLTVL.

The CDR3 DNA is TGTGCCAGCAGTCTAACCTCCTACAGACGAGCTAACTATGGCTACACCTTC. As protein: CASSLTSYRRANYGYTF. This chain joins TRBV6-6 and TRBJ1-2; D is ambiguous. Trimming removed 5 bases from V and 0 bases from J, with 19 bases in between. Looked up from germline, CDR1 is MNHNY and CDR2 is SVGAGI (reference sequence). The CDR3 contains 17 residues.

This clone was counted once. J is TRBJ2-1 and V is TRBV11-3; tentatively, D is TRBD1 or TRBD2 (5 bases each). The length of the CDR3 is 15 residues. Trimming shortened V by 8 bases and J by 2 bases, and 16 bases separated the two germline ends. Germline V CDR1 and CDR2: SGHNT, YENEEA. CDR3 bases: TGTGCCAGCCGCGAGGGACCGGAACCCTACAATGAGCAGTTCTTC. This encodes CASREGPEPYNEQFF. The complete variable domain, with remaining parts taken from reference TRBV11-3 and TRBJ2-1, reads EAGVVQSPRYKIIEKKQPVAFWCNPISGHNTLYWYLQNLGQGPELLIRYENEEAVDDSQLPKDRFSAERLKGVDSTLKIQPAELGDSAVYLCASREGPEPYNEQFFGPGTRLTVL.

This chain uses TRBV28 with TRBJ1-5; a possible D gene is TRBD1 (5 bases). V dropped 2 bases and J dropped 6 bases, with 11 bases sitting between them. Germline loops: CDR1 MDHEN, CDR2 SYDVKM. This CDR3 is 14 amino acids long. The chain's CDR3 is CASSLIGGSQPQHF. The CDR3 bases are TGTGCCAGCAGTTTAATCGGGGGATCTCAGCCCCAGCATTTT. The full variable domain, rest sourced from reference TRBV28 and TRBJ1-5, is DVKVTQSSRYLVKRTGEKVFLECVQDMDHENMFWYRQDPGLGLRLIYFSYDVKMKEKGDIPEGYSVSREKKERFSLILESASTNQTSMYLCASSLIGGSQPQHFGDGTRLSIL.

The J gene is TRBJ2-1, the V gene TRBV9; 16 bases fit TRBD2. There are 19 residues in the CDR3. Unmatched junction bases numbered 5, after V lost 0 bases and J lost 2 bases. Per the germline V gene, CDR1 is SGDLS and CDR2 is YYNGEE. In nucleotides, the CDR3 is TGTGCCAGCAGCGTAGTCGGGACTAGCGGGGGGGCGCCCTACAATGAGCAGTTCTTC. It codes for CASSVVGTSGGAPYNEQFF.

The V gene is TRBV3-1 (or the pseudogene TRBV3-2), the J gene TRBJ2-1; 10 nucleotides line up with TRBD2. V dropped 0 bases and J dropped 3; count of bases not matched to a gene: 5. The CDR3 totals 17 residues. CDR1 and CDR2 (germline): LGHDT, YNNKEL (reference sequence). The CDR3 coding sequence is TGTGCCAGCAGCCAAGATAGCGGGGGGACCTACTACAATGAGCAGTTCTTC. Protein product: CASSQDSGGTYYNEQFF.

The genes are TRBV2 and TRBJ2-7; D ambiguous. The germline V gene has CDR1 SNHLY and CDR2 FYNNEI. Trimming cost V 3 bases and J 6 bases, with 12 bases left between them. The CDR3 length is 13 residues. This CDR3 reads CASSEYSNSEQYF. The DNA for the CDR3 is TGTGCCAGCAGTGAGTACTCAAATTCCGAGCAGTACTTC.

The V gene is TRBV24-1, the J gene TRBJ2-1, with D perhaps TRBD1 (6 bases). CDR1 is KGHDR and CDR2 is SFDVKD in the germline V gene. V lost 3 bases to trimming and J lost 0 bases, with 17 bases between them. The CDR3 is 18 amino acids. The CDR3 protein is CATSDAGAPAGSYNEQFF. As DNA, the CDR3 is TGTGCCACCAGTGATGCAGGGGCCCCGGCCGGCTCCTACAATGAGCAGTTCTTC.

DNA of the CDR3: TGTGCCAGCGCACCTTTAGAACAGCCCCAGCATTTT. Its translation: CASAPLEQPQHF. The chain combines TRBV12-3 or TRBV12-4 with TRBJ1-5; no reliable D call. CDR3 size: 12 residues. Trimming pared 8 bases from V and 7 bases from J, leaving 12 bases between.

This chain joins TRBV7-2 and TRBJ2-2; possibly TRBD2 for D (5 bases). This CDR3 spans 13 amino acids. CDR1 and CDR2 (germline): SGHTA, FQGNSA. The V gene lost 5 bases and the J gene lost 7 bases, with 11 bases spanning the gap. CDR3 loop: CASSQTRSGELFF. CDR3 sequence (DNA): TGTGCCAGCAGCCAAACTAGGAGCGGGGAGCTGTTTTTT.

This sequence joins TRBV28 and TRBJ1-2; D uncertain. This CDR3 has 13 residues. Per germline, CDR1 MDHEN and CDR2 SYDVKM. The V and J ends lost 1 base and 4 bases respectively, with 7 bases between them. In DNA, the CDR3 is TGTGCCAGCAGTTTATCTGCCACCTATGGCTACACCTTC. As protein: CASSLSATYGYTF.

V is TRBV7-3 and J is TRBJ2-1; 14 bases agree with TRBD2. The V and J ends lost 3 bases and 5 bases, in that order; junction bases with no gene match: 3. The CDR3 spans 16 residues. In germline, CDR1 is SGHTA, CDR2 FQGTGA. The CDR3 region is CASSFGTSGGHNEQFF. DNA of the CDR3: TGTGCCAGCAGCTTTGGGACTAGCGGGGGCCACAATGAGCAGTTCTTC. Variable domain in full (rest from reference TRBV7-3 and TRBJ2-1): GAGVSQTPSNKVTEKGKYVELRCDPISGHTALYWYRQSLGQGPEFLIYFQGTGAADDSGLPNDRFFAVRPEGSVSTLKIQRTERGDSAVYLCASSFGTSGGHNEQFFGPGTRLTVL.

The V call is TRBV5-8, the J call TRBJ2-5; D possibly corresponds to TRBD2 (6 bases). Per germline, CDR1 SGHTS and CDR2 YDEGEE. The CDR3 sequence is 15 residues long. V was clipped by 4 bases and J by 7 bases, with 20 bases between them. The CDR3 DNA is TGTGCCAGCAGCCCCAGGGACTTCTCCCGAAGGACCCAGTACTTC. Its translation is CASSPRDFSRRTQYF.

This chain uses TRBV30 with TRBJ1-2, with D hard to call. Between the trimmed V and J ends, which lost 0 bases and 2 bases, there was a span of 4 bases. Germline lookup yields CDR1 GTSNPN and CDR2 SVGIG (reference sequence). The CDR3 runs 12 residues. CDR3 amino acids: CAWSVLNYGYTF. As DNA, the CDR3 is TGTGCCTGGAGTGTACTAAACTATGGCTACACCTTC.